This entry is about one T cell receptor beta chain. Its antigen is undetermined. As to time point: blood 4 weeks post-SBRT, at nephrectomy. Treatment reported: 15 Gy SBRT to primary tumor, nephrectomy 4 weeks later. Nephrectomy followed 15 Gy stereotactic body radiation by 4 weeks. This renal cell carcinoma was of the clear cell type. The data originate from a study of radiation and T cells in renal cell carcinoma. Method: immunoSEQ multiplex PCR; TCRdb's copy keeps in-frame clones and lacks some. The sample shows around 180,000 clones, 88% of them seen only once. The study's findings and limits: In blood, top tumor clones expanded by 2 weeks, shrinking by 4. Baseline intratumoral clonotype presence is unknown without pretreatment biopsies.

The receptor was derived from a woman aged 45-59 years with renal cell carcinoma. Source: blood, taken from a patient whose treatment included radiotherapy and nephrectomy.

The CDR3 DNA follows: TGTGCCAGCAGTCGCGACTACAGGGTGGACACTGAAGCTTTCTTT. This gives the protein CASSRDYRVDTEAFF. This sequence joins TRBV6-5 and TRBJ1-1; a weak D match, TRBD1 (6 bases). V lost 5 bases and J 3 bases, leaving 16 bases between the germline ends. The CDR3 is made up of 15 amino acids. Germline loops: CDR1 MNHEY, CDR2 SVGAGI.